Shown below are 21 T cell receptor beta chains from a single sample sequenced in a study of cytomegalovirus exposure and HLA in healthy donors. PCR primers comprised 60 Vbeta and 13 Jbeta primers. Sequenced by immunoSEQ multiplex PCR; TCRdb stores in-frame clones only, minus some. In the table there are 200,000 to 250,000 clones, just over 75% of which are singletons. Sequencing was carried out using PBMCs. The origin of the receptors is a woman aged 55-75 years in good health and CMV-seropositive.

The chain recombines TRBV19 with TRBJ2-3, with D uncertain. Trimming left V 7 bases short and J 3 bases short, with 20 bases between. CDR1 LNHDA and CDR2 SQIVND come from the germline V gene (reference sequence). The CDR3 is made up of 16 amino acids. The CDR3 nucleotides are TGTGCCAGTACCAACCAGCACGGGTGGAGTACAGATACGCAGTATTTT. As protein: CASTNQHGWSTDTQYF. Combining the CDR3 with reference TRBV19 and TRBJ2-3 gives the whole variable domain DGGITQSPKYLFRKEGQNVTLSCEQNLNHDAMYWYRQDPGQGLRLIYYSQIVNDFQKGDIAEGYSVSREKKESFPLTVTSAQKNPTAFYLCASTNQHGWSTDTQYFGPGTRLTVL.

The chain uses TRBV30 and TRBJ1-3; the match to TRBD1 covers 8 bases. The CDR3 is 14 amino acids. The V and J ends lost 3 bases and 6 bases, in that order; junction bases with no gene match: 7. Germline CDR1 and CDR2: GTSNPN and SVGIG (reference sequence). The DNA for the CDR3 is TGTGCCTGGAGCGATAACAGGGGGGCAAACACCATATATTTT. Translating gives CAWSDNRGANTIYF.

The gene calls are TRBV6-5 and TRBJ2-5, with a possible D match to TRBD2 (5 bases). The last part of the DNA fits TRBJ2-7 better; the J call may be wrong. The CDR3 extends over 15 amino acids. Germline-derived CDR1 and CDR2 are MNHEY and SVGAGI. CDR3 region: CASSYSGASSYEQYF. The CDR3 DNA sequence: TGTGCCAGCAGTTACTCGGGAGCCAGCTCCTACGAGCAGTACTTC.

CDR3 in amino acids: CASSATSDEQYF. The CDR3 DNA reads TGCGCCAGCAGCGCAACTAGCGATGAGCAGTACTTC. This chain connects TRBV5-1 to TRBJ2-7; 7 nucleotides align to TRBD2. Germline assignment: CDR1 SGHRS and CDR2 YFSETQ. The CDR3 has 12 residues. V lost 4 bases and J lost 7; bases outside the gene matches: 5. Based on the CDR3 plus reference TRBV5-1 and TRBJ2-7, the full variable domain is KAGVTQTPRYLIKTRGQQVTLSCSPISGHRSVSWYQQTPGQGLQFLFEYFSETQRNKGNFPGRFSGRQFSNSRSEMNVSTLELGDSALYLCASSATSDEQYFGPGTRLTVT.

The J gene is TRBJ2-7, the V gene TRBV5-1, with D hard to call. The CDR3 runs 12 residues. Trimming removed 7 bases at V and 3 bases at J, with 11 bases between. CDR1 is SGHRS and CDR2 is YFSETQ in the germline V gene. The CDR3 sequence is CASGLQNYEQYF. The CDR3 nucleotides are TGCGCCAGCGGTCTTCAGAACTACGAGCAGTACTTC.

The rearrangement links TRBV7-8 to TRBJ2-5; tentative D call: TRBD1 (5 bases). Germline assignment: CDR1 SGHVS and CDR2 FQNEAQ. V was clipped by 4 bases and J by 5 bases, with 20 bases between them. This CDR3 has 16 amino acids. The DNA for the CDR3 is TGTGCCAGCAGCTCCTATTACAGGAACGACTGGGAGACCCAGTACTTC. This translates into CASSSYYRNDWETQYF.

The rearrangement links TRBV4-1 to TRBJ1-1; no firm D call. The CDR3 sequence is 14 residues long. In germline, CDR1 is MGHRA, CDR2 YSYEKL. Trimming stripped 0 bases from V and 1 base from J, with 6 bases between. The CDR3: CASSQDLKNTEAFF. The CDR3 nucleotides read TGCGCCAGCAGCCAAGATCTTAAGAACACTGAAGCTTTCTTT.

The chain uses TRBV10-3 and TRBJ2-1; D remains unclear. The germline V gene encodes CDR1 ENHRY and CDR2 SYGVKD. The CDR3 runs 15 residues. The germline V and J ends were trimmed by 11 bases and 6 bases, with 23 bases remaining between them. CDR3 sequence reads: CAVGESTTASNEQFF. The CDR3 coding sequence is TGTGCCGTCGGCGAGAGCACTACGGCTTCCAATGAGCAGTTCTTC.

The genes are TRBV7-2 and TRBJ1-5; 9 bases fit TRBD1. V trimming: 5 bases; J trimming: 4 bases; junction bases outside the gene matches: 6. Germline assignment: CDR1 SGHTA and CDR2 FQGNSA. This CDR3 has 15 residues. CDR3 sequence: CASSQGTGWNQPQHF. The CDR3 nucleotides read TGTGCCAGCAGCCAAGGGACAGGGTGGAATCAGCCCCAGCATTTT.

This chain links TRBV6-6 with TRBJ1-2; 9 positions match TRBD1. CDR3 length: 16 amino acids. The V segment lost 5 bases and the J segment 2 bases; nucleotides outside the gene matches: 9. Germline V gene lookup returns CDR1 MNHNY and CDR2 SVGAGI (reference sequence). CDR3 DNA sequence: TGTGCCAGCAGTGTTGAGACAGGGGGGAGAAACTATGGCTACACCTTC. Its protein is CASSVETGGRNYGYTF.

The rearrangement uses TRBV7-2 and TRBJ2-7; 7 positions agree with TRBD2. After removal of 5 bases from V and 2 bases from J, the junction contained 6 bases not matched to a gene. The CDR3 is 14 residues long. CDR1 is SGHTA, CDR2 FQGNSA, per germline. The CDR3 coding sequence is TGTGCCAGCAGCCGTCGGACTAGAACCTACGAGCAGTACTTC. It is translated as CASSRRTRTYEQYF. Full variable domain (remainder filled in from reference TRBV7-2 and TRBJ2-7): GAGVSQSPSNKVTEKGKDVELRCDPISGHTALYWYRQSLGQGLEFLIYFQGNSAPDKSGLPSDRFSAERTGGSVSTLTIQRTQQEDSAVYLCASSRRTRTYEQYFGPGTRLTVT.

The V and J genes are TRBV4-1 and TRBJ2-7, with 10 bases matching TRBD2. V lost 0 bases to trimming and J lost 7 bases; unmatched junction nucleotides: 9. CDR3 length: 16 amino acids. Germline CDR1 reads MGHRA; CDR2 reads YSYEKL. CDR3 nucleotide sequence: TGCGCCAGCAGCCAAGATAAAAGACTAGCGGGTCGGGAGCAGTACTTC. This gives the protein CASSQDKRLAGREQYF.

This clone was seen a few times. The V call is TRBV7-8, the J call TRBJ1-2; 9 bases fit TRBD1. The germline V gene has CDR1 SGHVS and CDR2 FQNEAQ. This CDR3 region has 15 residues. Losses at the gene ends were 5 bases for V and 7 bases for J; bases not matched to a gene: 11. CDR3 nucleotide sequence: TGTGCCAGCAGCGCGTATACACAGGGGGCCGGTGGCTACACCTTC. It codes for CASSAYTQGAGGYTF.

In its sample, this clone was seen a few times. The rearrangement joins TRBV14 to TRBJ2-7, with 10 bases that match TRBD1. Germline CDR1 and CDR2: SGHDN and FVKESK. The CDR3 sequence is 17 residues long. V shed 0 bases and J 0 bases; nucleotides not matched to a gene: 5. The CDR3 DNA reads as TGTGCCAGCAGCCAAGATTCGAGGACAGGGGGCTCCTACGAGCAGTACTTC. Translated: CASSQDSRTGGSYEQYF.

The chain couples TRBV7-6 to TRBJ1-6; D might be TRBD1 (5 bases). The CDR3 sequence is 14 residues long. V lost 1 base and J 14 bases, leaving 15 bases between the germline ends. Germline V gene lookup returns CDR1 SGHVS and CDR2 FNYEAQ. The CDR3 nucleotides are TGTGCCAGCAGCTTAGGGGGGGATATTGGGGCCCTCCACTTT. Translated: CASSLGGDIGALHF.

The chain links TRBV13 to TRBJ1-2; TRBD1 is a possible D gene (5 bases). V dropped 4 bases and J dropped 7 bases, with 19 bases sitting between them. Germline-derived CDR1 and CDR2 are PRHDT and FYEKMQ (reference sequence). The CDR3 totals 15 residues. The CDR3 nucleotides are TGTGCCAGCAGCTATCTGACGGGGCACGGGGGTGGCTACACCTTC. It is translated as CASSYLTGHGGGYTF.

The chain couples TRBV19 to TRBJ2-1; 10 bases fit TRBD1. The CDR3 extends over 14 amino acids. With V trimmed by 5 bases and J by 7 bases, 5 bases remained unmatched. The germline gives CDR1 LNHDA, CDR2 SQIVND (reference sequence). CDR3 region: CASSPGQGMNEQFF. The CDR3 DNA is TGTGCCAGTAGTCCGGGACAGGGGATGAATGAGCAGTTCTTC.

This chain uses TRBV19 with TRBJ2-7; perhaps TRBD2 as D (5 bases). This CDR3 is built from 17 residues. In germline, CDR1 is LNHDA, CDR2 SQIVND (reference sequence). Trimming pared 2 bases from V and 4 bases from J, leaving 21 bases between. The CDR3 DNA reads as TGTGCCAGTAGTATATTAGGACTCATAGGAACATATTACGAGCAGTACTTC. This sequence encodes CASSILGLIGTYYEQYF.

This clone was counted a single time. The gene calls are TRBV10-2 and TRBJ2-7; D gene ambiguous. Deletions cut 0 bases from V and 3 bases from J, with 12 bases between. This CDR3 comprises 15 residues. Looked up from germline, CDR1 is WSHSY and CDR2 is SAAADI. The CDR3 region has the DNA TGCGCCAGCAGTGAGTCGTCATCCTTACTCTACGAGCAGTACTTC. Amino acids: CASSESSSLLYEQYF.

Only a few counts were recorded for this clone. V is TRBV6-5 and J is TRBJ2-7, with D unresolved. Trimming took 0 bases from V and 3 from J, leaving 6 bases between them. This CDR3 is built from 13 residues. Germline CDR1 reads MNHEY; CDR2 reads SVGAGI. CDR3 bases: TGTGCCAGCAGTTACTCGATGAGCTACGAGCAGTACTTC. Translation: CASSYSMSYEQYF.

This clone was recorded a few times. This rearrangement joins TRBV5-1 to TRBJ2-5; possible D gene TRBD2, 5 bases. With 1 base removed from V and 5 bases from J, the gap between germline ends came to 9 bases. CDR3 length: 13 residues. CDR1 and CDR2 from the germline V gene are SGHRS and YFSETQ. For the CDR3, the DNA is TGCGCCAGCAGCTTGATGAGGGAGGAGACCCAGTACTTC. It is translated as CASSLMREETQYF.